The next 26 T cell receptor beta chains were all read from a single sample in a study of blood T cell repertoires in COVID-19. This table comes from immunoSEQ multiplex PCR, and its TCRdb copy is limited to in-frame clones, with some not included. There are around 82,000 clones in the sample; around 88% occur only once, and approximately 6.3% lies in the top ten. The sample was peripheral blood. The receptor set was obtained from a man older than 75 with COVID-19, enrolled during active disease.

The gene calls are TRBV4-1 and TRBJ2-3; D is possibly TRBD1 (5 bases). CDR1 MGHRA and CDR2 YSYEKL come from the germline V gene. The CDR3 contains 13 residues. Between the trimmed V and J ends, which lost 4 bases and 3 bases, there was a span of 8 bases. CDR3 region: CASSRAGTDTQYF. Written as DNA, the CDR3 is TGCGCCAGCAGCCGAGCAGGGACAGATACGCAGTATTTT.

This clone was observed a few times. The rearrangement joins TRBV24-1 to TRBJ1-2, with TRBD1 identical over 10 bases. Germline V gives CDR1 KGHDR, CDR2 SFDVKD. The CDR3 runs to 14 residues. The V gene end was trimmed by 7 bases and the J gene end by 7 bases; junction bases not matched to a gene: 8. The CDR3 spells CATRDGQGVSGYTF. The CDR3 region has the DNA TGTGCCACCAGAGACGGACAGGGGGTGTCTGGCTACACCTTC.

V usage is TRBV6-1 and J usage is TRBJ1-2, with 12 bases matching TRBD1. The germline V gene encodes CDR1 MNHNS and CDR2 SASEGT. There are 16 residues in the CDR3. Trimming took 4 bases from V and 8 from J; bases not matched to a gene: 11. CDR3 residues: CASSVIVGTGGFGYTF. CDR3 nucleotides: TGTGCCAGCAGTGTAATCGTAGGGACAGGGGGCTTCGGCTACACCTTC.

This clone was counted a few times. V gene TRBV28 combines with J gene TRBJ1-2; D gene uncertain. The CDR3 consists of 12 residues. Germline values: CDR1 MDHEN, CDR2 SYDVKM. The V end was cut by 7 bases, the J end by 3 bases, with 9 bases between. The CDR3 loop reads CASTPSHYGYTF. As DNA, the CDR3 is TGTGCCAGCACCCCCTCCCACTATGGCTACACCTTC.

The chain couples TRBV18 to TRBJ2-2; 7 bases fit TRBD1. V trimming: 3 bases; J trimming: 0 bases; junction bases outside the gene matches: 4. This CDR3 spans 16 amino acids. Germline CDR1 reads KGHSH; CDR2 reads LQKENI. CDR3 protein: CASSPPDRTNTGELFF. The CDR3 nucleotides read TGTGCCAGCTCACCCCCGGACAGGACGAACACCGGGGAGCTGTTTTTT. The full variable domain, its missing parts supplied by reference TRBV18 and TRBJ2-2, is NAGVMQNPRHLVRRRGQEARLRCSPMKGHSHVYWYRQLPEEGLKFMVYLQKENIIDESGMPKERFSAEFPKEGPSILRIQQVVRGDSAAYFCASSPPDRTNTGELFFGEGSRLTVL.

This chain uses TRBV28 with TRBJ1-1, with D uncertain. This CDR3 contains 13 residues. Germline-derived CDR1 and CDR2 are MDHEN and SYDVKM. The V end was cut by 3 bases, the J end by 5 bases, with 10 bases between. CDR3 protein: CASSLRGRTEAFF. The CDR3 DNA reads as TGTGCCAGCAGTTTGAGAGGGAGGACTGAAGCTTTCTTT. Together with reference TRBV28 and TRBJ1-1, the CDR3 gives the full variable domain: DVKVTQSSRYLVKRTGEKVFLECVQDMDHENMFWYRQDPGLGLRLIYFSYDVKMKEKGDIPEGYSVSREKKERFSLILESASTNQTSMYLCASSLRGRTEAFFGQGTRLTVV.

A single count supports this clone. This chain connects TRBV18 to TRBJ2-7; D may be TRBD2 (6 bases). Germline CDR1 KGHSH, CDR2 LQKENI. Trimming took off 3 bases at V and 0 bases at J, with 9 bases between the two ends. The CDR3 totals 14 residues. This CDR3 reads CASSPGGISYEQYF. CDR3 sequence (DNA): TGTGCCAGCTCACCGGGGGGTATCTCCTACGAGCAGTACTTC. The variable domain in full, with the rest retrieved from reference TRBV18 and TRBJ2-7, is NAGVMQNPRHLVRRRGQEARLRCSPMKGHSHVYWYRQLPEEGLKFMVYLQKENIIDESGMPKERFSAEFPKEGPSILRIQQVVRGDSAAYFCASSPGGISYEQYFGPGTRLTVT.

The DNA for the CDR3 is TGTGCCAGCAGCCCAGGGACAGACTATGGCTACACCTTC. This encodes CASSPGTDYGYTF. The chain couples TRBV7-3 to TRBJ1-2; 7 positions match TRBD1. This CDR3 has 13 amino acids. J lost 3 bases, V lost 5 bases, and 3 bases had no gene match. CDR1 is SGHTA and CDR2 is FQGTGA in the germline V gene.

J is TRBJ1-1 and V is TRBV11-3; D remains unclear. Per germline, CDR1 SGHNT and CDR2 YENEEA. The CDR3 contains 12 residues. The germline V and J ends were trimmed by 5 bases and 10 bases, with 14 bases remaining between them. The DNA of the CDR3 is TGTGCCAGCAGCCCCCCCGGAGTTGGAGCTTTCTTT. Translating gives CASSPPGVGAFF.

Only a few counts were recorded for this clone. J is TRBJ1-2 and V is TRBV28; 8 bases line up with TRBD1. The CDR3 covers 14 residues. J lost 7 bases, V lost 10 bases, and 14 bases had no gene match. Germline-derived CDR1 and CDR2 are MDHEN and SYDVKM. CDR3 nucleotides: TGTGCCACCTTCCAGGGGGCTGATTGGAGTGGCTACACCTTC. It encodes CATFQGADWSGYTF.

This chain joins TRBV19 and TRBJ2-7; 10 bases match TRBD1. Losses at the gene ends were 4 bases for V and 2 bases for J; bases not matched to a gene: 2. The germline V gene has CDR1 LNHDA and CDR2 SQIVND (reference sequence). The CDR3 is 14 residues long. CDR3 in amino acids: CASSTGTGAYEQYF. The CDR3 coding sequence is TGTGCCAGTAGTACCGGGACAGGGGCCTACGAGCAGTACTTC. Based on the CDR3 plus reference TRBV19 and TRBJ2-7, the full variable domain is DGGITQSPKYLFRKEGQNVTLSCEQNLNHDAMYWYRQDPGQGLRLIYYSQIVNDFQKGDIAEGYSVSREKKESFPLTVTSAQKNPTAFYLCASSTGTGAYEQYFGPGTRLTVT.

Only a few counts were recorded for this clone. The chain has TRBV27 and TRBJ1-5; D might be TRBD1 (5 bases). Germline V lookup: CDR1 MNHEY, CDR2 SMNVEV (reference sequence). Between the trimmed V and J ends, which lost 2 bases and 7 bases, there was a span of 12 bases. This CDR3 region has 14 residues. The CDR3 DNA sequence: TGTGCCAGCAGTTTAAGGGCAGGGAACCAGCCCCAGCATTTT. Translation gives CASSLRAGNQPQHF.

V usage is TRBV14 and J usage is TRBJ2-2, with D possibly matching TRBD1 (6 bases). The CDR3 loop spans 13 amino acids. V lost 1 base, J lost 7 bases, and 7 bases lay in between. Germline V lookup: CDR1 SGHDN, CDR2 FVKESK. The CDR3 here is CASSQGTDGELFF. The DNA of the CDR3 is TGTGCCAGCAGCCAAGGGACAGACGGGGAGCTGTTTTTT. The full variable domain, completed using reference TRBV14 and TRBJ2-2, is EAGVTQFPSHSVIEKGQTVTLRCDPISGHDNLYWYRRVMGKEIKFLLHFVKESKQDESGMPNNRFLAERTGGTYSTLKVQPAELEDSGVYFCASSQGTDGELFFGEGSRLTVL.

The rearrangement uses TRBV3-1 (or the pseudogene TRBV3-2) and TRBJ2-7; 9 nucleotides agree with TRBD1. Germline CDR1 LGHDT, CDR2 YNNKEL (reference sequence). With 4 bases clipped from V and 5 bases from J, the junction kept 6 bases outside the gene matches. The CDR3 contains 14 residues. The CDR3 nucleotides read TGTGCCAGCAGCCTAACAGGGGGCGGAAACGAGCAGTACTTC. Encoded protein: CASSLTGGGNEQYF.

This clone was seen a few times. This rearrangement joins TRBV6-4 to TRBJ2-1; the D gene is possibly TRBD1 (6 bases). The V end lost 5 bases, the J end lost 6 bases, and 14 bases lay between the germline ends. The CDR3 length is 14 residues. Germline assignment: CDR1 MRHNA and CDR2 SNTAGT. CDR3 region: CASSWGLGRNEQFF. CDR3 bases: TGTGCCAGCAGTTGGGGGCTAGGTCGCAATGAGCAGTTCTTC.

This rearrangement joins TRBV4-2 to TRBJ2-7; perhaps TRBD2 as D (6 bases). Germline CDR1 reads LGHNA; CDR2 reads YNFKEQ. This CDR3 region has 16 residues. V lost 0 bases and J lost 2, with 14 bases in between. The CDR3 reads CASSQDVNGGTYEQYF. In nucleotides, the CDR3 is TGTGCCAGCAGCCAAGATGTGAACGGGGGAACCTACGAGCAGTACTTC.

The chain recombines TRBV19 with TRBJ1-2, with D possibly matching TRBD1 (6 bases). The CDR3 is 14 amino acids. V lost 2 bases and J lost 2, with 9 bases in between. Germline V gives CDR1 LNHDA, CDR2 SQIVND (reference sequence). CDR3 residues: CASSIRQANYGYTF. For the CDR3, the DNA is TGTGCCAGTAGTATAAGACAGGCGAACTATGGCTACACCTTC.

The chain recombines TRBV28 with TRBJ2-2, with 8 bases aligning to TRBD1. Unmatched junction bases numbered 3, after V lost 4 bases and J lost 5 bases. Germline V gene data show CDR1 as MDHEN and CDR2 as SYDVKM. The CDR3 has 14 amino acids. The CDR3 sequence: CASSYTGGTGELFF. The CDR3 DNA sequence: TGTGCCAGCAGTTATACAGGGGGTACCGGGGAGCTGTTTTTT.

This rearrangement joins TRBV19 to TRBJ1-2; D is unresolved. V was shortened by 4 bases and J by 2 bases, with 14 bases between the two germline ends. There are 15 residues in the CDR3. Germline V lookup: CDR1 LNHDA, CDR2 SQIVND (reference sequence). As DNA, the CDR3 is TGTGCCAGTAGTACCCTCACGGACTTAAACTATGGCTACACCTTC. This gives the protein CASSTLTDLNYGYTF.

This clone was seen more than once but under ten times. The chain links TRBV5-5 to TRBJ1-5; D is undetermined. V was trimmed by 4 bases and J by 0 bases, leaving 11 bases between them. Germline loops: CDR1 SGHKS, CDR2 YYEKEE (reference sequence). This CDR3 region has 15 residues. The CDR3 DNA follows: TGTGCCAGCAGCACTACCGGGAATAGCAATCAGCCCCAGCATTTT. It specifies CASSTTGNSNQPQHF.

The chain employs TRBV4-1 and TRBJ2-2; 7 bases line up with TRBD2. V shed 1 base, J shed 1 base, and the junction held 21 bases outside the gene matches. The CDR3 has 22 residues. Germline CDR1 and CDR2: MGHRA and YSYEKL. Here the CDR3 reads CASSQGVPGPLRGDRNTGELFF. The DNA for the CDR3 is TGCGCCAGCAGCCAAGGAGTCCCAGGACCCCTACGGGGGGACCGGAACACCGGGGAGCTGTTTTTT.

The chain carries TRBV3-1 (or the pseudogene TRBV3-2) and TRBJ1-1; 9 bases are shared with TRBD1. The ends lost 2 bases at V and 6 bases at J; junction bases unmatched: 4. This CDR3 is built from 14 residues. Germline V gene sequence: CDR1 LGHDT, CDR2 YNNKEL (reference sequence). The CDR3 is CASSQWTGEAEAFF. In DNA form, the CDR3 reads TGTGCCAGCAGCCAATGGACAGGGGAGGCTGAAGCTTTCTTT.

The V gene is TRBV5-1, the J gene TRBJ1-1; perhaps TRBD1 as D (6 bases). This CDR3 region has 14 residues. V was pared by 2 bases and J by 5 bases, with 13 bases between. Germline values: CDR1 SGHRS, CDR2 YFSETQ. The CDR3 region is CASSFRDKGTEAFF. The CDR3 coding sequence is TGCGCCAGCAGCTTCCGGGACAAGGGGACTGAAGCTTTCTTT.

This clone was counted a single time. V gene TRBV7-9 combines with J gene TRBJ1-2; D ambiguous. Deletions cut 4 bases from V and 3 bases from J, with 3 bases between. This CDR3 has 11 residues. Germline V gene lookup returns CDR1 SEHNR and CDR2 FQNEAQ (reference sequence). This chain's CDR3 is CASSSYYGYTF. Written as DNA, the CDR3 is TGTGCCAGCAGCTCCTACTATGGCTACACCTTC.

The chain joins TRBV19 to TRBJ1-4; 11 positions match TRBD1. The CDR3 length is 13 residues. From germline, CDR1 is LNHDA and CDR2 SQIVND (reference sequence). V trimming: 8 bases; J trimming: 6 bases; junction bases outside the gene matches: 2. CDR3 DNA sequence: TGTGCCAGTCAGGGACAGGGGGATGAAAAACTGTTTTTT. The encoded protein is CASQGQGDEKLFF.

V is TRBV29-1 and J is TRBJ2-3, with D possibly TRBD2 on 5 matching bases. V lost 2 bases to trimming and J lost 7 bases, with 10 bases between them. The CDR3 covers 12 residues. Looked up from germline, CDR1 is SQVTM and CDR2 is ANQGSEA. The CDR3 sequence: CSVESGVYTQYF. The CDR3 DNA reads TGCAGCGTTGAAAGCGGAGTCTATACGCAGTATTTT.